This T cell receptor beta chain originates from a study of T cells in Graves' hyperthyroidism and ophthalmopathy. On the study more broadly: Pretreatment peripheral blood was obtained at initial diagnosis.

TCR beta CDR3 regions were amplified from RNA transcripts. The primer set for the first-round RT-PCR of the TCR CDR3 was HTBI. A single record per CDR3 protein comes from TCRdb applying MiXCR to the multiplex PCR reads. The sample lists under 550,000 distinct CDR3 sequences, nearly 20% seen once, with 40% to 50% in the top ten. This clonotype was observed a few times. The antigen is undetermined. Losses at the gene ends were 4 bases for V and 1 base for J; bases not matched to a gene: 4. The CDR3 length is 15 residues. Germline-derived CDR1 and CDR2 are SEHNR and FQNEAQ (reference sequence). General study findings and limits: In blood, most of the thyroid clonotypes expanded above 0.001 were also present.

Sequences were obtained from blood. V gene TRBV7-9 combines with J gene TRBJ2-5; 9 nucleotides agree with TRBD2. The TCR was taken from a middle-aged man with Graves' ophthalmopathy. The CDR3: CASSSTRGGQETQYF. The CDR3 DNA sequence: TGTGCCAGCAGCTCGACGCGGGGGGGCCAAGAGACCCAGTACTTC.